The T cell receptor beta chain described here comes from a study of CD8+ T cells in alopecia areata (dated by TCRdb to the late 2010s). Regarding the study in general: The treated patients, all with moderate-to-severe alopecia areata, were enrolled in an open-label pilot trial of oral tofacitinib given at 5 to 10 mg twice daily. Patients stayed on tofacitinib for 6 to 18 months and then had 6 months of follow-up off drug so that delayed response and recurrence could be assessed. For the treated patients, the SALT score, which quantifies what percentage of scalp surface area is affected, served as the measure of disease severity. In both human patients and the C3H/HeJ mouse model, the study applied high-throughput TCRbeta sequencing to look at T cell clonal expansion in alopecia areata. In humans, TCRbeta sequencing was performed on scalp tissue and on sorted CD4+ and CD8+ peripheral blood T cells from healthy controls and from patients with patchy or totalis/universalis alopecia areata. Biopsies were taken from tofacitinib-treated patients at baseline and at 4 and 24 weeks of treatment, and a later scalp biopsy was taken in several of the tofacitinib-treated patients. Scalp clonality was compared across normal scalp (n=4), patchy alopecia areata scalp (n=8), and alopecia totalis/universalis scalp (n=8). The RNA source kit depended on sample type: the PAXgene miRNA kit for fixed scalp, the miRNeasy kit for PBMCs, and the RNeasy kit for mouse skin. Amplification of TCRbeta CDR3 regions was done by immunoSEQ multiplex PCR using 35 Vbeta forward primers and 13 Jbeta reverse primers. The paper's findings and limits, for the study overall: Scalp clonality and the number of expanded CD8+ clones among the top 100 scalp clones were significantly decreased by tofacitinib. Scalp TCR repertoire analysis is complicated because resident alphabeta T cells in normal human skin are also sequenced, whereas mouse skin is dominated by gammadelta T cells. During tofacitinib treatment, many expanded lesional clones remained in scalp and blood, and this persistence may partly explain relapse after treatment is stopped. The treated cohort was small, with a single nonresponder, so links between baseline CD8+ expansion and response need larger studies. Compared with mice, TCR sequences shared between patients were less clear, possibly partly because of HLA diversity across the patient population. Compared with normal scalp, lesional scalp had higher clonality and more expanded CD8+ clones, particularly in alopecia totalis/universalis, a pattern that suggests antigenic drive.

Library preparation employed the immunoSEQ multiplex PCR assay. RNA was extracted from all samples and reverse transcribed into cDNA, which served as template for TCR sequencing. First-strand cDNA was synthesized with SuperScript III using a 2:1 mix of oligo-dT and random hexamers. A synthetic immune receptor repertoire was used to assess amplification bias, and residual bias was removed computationally. As for the authors' bioinformatics: Raw reads were preprocessed to remove errors, and CDR3 was defined by IMGT conventions from the conserved cysteine to phenylalanine. Clonality was computed as 1 minus the Shannon entropy, with the entropy normalized by log2 of the number of productive unique TCRs. Whether scalp clones were CD4 or CD8 was inferred by matching scalp TCRbeta sequences against CD4 and CD8 repertoires sorted from blood. TCRdb limited this immuneACCESS table to in-frame rearrangements with V and J called. A share of clones is missing; checked studies link under half to unresolved V genes, and the rest is unexplained. D and trimming were read from the DNA, whereas the V and J calls and clone size are those reported in that table. The sample yields over 150,000 clones; about 55% were counted once. The ten largest clonotypes hold roughly a tenth of the sample.

The time point label, as the study defines it: roughly 24 weeks on oral tofacitinib. The sample's treatment or condition label is to be understood as: oral pan-JAK inhibitor, 5-10 mg twice daily. Peripheral blood and lesional scalp punch biopsies were obtained from patients with alopecia areata. PBMCs were isolated by density centrifugation and stained for CD3, CD4 and CD8, and CD4+ and CD8+ T cells were sorted on a FACSAria. In regard to this clone: It lacks a known antigen. Per-base quality was not reported, and no clone a single base away is much larger than it.

Source: CD8+ T cells sorted from blood, taken at week 24, from a patient treated with tofacitinib. The sequence derives from a human donor with alopecia areata.

The CDR3 corresponds to CASSTGQGANSPLHF. The DNA sequence is TGTGCCAGCAGCACCGGACAGGGGGCTAATTCACCCCTCCACTTT. The chain is assembled from TRBV9 and TRBJ1-6; the junction holds 11 bases that match TRBD1. V and J are trimmed by 4 bases and 6 bases, and the gene matches miss 3 bases of the junction. The CDR3 measures 15 amino acids from cysteine to phenylalanine. Only CDR3 DNA is held: 45 bases, read in frame from base 1. CDR1 and CDR2 are read off the germline V gene as SGDLS and YYNGEE.